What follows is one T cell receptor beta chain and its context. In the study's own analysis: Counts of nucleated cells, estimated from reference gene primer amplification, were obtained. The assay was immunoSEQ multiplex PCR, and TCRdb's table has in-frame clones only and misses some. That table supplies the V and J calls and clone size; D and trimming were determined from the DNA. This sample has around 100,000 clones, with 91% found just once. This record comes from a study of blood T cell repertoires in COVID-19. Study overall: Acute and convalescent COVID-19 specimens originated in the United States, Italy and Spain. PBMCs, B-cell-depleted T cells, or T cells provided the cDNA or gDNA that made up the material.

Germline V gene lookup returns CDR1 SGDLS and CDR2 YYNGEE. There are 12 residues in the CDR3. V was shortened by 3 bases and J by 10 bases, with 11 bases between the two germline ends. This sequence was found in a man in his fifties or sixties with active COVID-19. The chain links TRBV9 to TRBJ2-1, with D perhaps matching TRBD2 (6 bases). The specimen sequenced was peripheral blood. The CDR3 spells CASSAGLSEQFF. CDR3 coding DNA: TGTGCCAGCAGCGCGGGACTTTCCGAGCAGTTCTTC.